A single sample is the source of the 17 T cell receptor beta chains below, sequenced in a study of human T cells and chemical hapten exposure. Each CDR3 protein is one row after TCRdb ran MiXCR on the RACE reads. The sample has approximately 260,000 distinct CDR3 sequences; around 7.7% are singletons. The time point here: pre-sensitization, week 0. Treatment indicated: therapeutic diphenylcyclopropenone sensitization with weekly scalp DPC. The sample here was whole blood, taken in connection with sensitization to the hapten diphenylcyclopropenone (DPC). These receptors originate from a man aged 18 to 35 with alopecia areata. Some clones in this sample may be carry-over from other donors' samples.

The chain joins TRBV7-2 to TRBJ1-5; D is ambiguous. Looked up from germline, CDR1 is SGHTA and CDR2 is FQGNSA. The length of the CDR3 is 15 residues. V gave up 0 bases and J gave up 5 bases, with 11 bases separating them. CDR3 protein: CASSLAGGRYQPQHF. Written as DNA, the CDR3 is TGTGCCAGCAGCTTAGCAGGAGGGAGGTATCAGCCCCAGCATTTT.

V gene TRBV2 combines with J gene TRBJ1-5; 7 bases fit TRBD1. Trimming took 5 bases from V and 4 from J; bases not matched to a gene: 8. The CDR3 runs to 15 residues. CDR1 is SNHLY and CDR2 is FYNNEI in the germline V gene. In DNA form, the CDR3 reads TGTGCCAGCAGTCCTGGGACAGCTTTAAATCAGCCCCAGCATTTT. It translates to CASSPGTALNQPQHF.

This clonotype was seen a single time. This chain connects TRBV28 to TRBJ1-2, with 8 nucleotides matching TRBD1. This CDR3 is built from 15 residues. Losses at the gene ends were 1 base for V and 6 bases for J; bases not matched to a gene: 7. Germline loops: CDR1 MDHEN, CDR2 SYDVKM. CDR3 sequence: CASSLFVTGEHGYTF. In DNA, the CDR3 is TGTGCCAGCAGTTTATTTGTGACAGGGGAGCATGGCTACACCTTC.

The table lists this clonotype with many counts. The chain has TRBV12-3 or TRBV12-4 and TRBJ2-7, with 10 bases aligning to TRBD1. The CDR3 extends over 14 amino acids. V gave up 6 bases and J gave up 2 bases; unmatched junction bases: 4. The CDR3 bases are TGTGCCAGCAGGGGACAGGGGCGCACCTACGAGCAGTACTTC. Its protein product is CASRGQGRTYEQYF.

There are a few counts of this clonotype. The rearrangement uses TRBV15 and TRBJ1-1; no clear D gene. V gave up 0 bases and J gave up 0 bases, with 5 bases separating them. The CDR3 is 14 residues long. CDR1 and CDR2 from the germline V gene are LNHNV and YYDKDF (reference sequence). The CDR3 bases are TGTGCCACCAGCAGAGACACAATGAACACTGAAGCTTTCTTT. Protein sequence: CATSRDTMNTEAFF.

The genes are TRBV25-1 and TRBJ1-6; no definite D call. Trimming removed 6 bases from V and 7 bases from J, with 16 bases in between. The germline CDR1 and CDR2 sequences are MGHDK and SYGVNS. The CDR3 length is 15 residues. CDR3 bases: TGTGCCAGCAGAGGGAGGGCCGCGGGAAATTCACCCCTCCACTTT. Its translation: CASRGRAAGNSPLHF.

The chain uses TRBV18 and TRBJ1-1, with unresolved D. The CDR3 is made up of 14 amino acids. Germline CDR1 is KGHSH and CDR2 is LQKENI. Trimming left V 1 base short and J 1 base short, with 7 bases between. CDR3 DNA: TGTGCCAGCTCACCACTGACACAGAACACTGAAGCTTTCTTT. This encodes CASSPLTQNTEAFF.

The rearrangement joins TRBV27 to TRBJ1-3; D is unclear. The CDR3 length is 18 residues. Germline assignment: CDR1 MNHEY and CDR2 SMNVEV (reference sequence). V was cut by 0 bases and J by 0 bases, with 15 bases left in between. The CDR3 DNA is TGTGCCAGCAGTTTATCCCTCCCAGGCCGAAGCTCTGGAAACACCATATATTTT. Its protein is CASSLSLPGRSSGNTIYF.

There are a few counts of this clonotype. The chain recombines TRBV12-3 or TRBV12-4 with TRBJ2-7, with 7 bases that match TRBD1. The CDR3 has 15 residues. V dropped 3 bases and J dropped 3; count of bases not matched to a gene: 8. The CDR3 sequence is CASSLGQPFDYEQYF. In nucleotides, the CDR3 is TGTGCCAGCAGTTTGGGACAGCCCTTTGACTACGAGCAGTACTTC.

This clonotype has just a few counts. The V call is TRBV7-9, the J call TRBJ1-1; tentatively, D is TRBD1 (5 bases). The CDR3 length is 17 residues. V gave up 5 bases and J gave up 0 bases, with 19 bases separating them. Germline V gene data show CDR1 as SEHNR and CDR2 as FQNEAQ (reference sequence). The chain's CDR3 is CASSPSGGDSLNTEAFF. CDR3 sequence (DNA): TGTGCCAGCAGCCCTAGCGGGGGAGACAGCCTGAACACTGAAGCTTTCTTT.

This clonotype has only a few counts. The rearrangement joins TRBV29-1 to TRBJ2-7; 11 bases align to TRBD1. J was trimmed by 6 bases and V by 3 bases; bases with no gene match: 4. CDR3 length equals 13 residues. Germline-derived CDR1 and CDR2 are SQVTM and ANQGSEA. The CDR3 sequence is CSVEGTGGPEQYF. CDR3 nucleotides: TGCAGCGTTGAGGGGACAGGGGGACCCGAGCAGTACTTC.

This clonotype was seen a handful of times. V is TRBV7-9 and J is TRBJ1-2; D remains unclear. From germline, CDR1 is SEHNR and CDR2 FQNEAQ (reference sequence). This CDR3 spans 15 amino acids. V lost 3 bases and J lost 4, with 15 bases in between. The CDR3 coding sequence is TGTGCCAGCAGCTTGGTCCAAGTCCCTAGCTATGGCTACACCTTC. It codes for CASSLVQVPSYGYTF.

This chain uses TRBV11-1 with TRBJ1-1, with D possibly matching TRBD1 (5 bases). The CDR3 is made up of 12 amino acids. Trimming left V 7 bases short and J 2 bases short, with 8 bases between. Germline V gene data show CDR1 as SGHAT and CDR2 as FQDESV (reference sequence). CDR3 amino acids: CASMGGNTEAFF. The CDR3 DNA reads TGTGCCAGCATGGGGGGAAACACTGAAGCTTTCTTT.

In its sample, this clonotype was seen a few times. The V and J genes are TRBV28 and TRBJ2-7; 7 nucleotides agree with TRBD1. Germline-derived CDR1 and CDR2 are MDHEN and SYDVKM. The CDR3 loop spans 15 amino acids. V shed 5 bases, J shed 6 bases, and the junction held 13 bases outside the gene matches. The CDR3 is CASSSRDRVGPEQYF. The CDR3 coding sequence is TGTGCCAGCAGTAGTAGAGACAGGGTAGGACCCGAGCAGTACTTC.

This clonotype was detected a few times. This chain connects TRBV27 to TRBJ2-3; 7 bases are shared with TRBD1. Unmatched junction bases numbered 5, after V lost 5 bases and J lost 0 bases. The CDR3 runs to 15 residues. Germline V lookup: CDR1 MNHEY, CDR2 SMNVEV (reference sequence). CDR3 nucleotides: TGTGCCAGCAGTCACCGGGACAGTAGCACAGATACGCAGTATTTT. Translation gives CASSHRDSSTDTQYF.

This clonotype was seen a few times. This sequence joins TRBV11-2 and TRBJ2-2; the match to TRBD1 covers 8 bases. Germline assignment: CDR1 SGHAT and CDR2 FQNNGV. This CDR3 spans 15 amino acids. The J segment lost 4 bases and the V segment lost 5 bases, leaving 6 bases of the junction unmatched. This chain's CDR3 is CASSKSRGRTGELFF. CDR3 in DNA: TGTGCCAGCAGCAAGAGCAGGGGGCGCACCGGGGAGCTGTTTTTT.

CDR3 DNA sequence: TGCAGTGCTAGAGGGGCGGGGCCCGCAACTAATGAAAAACTGTTTTTT. Protein sequence: CSARGAGPATNEKLFF. The V gene is TRBV20-1, the J gene TRBJ1-4; the D gene is possibly TRBD1 (5 bases). V was clipped by 1 base and J by 0 bases, with 12 bases between them. CDR1 and CDR2 (germline): DFQATT, SNEGSKA (reference sequence). The CDR3 sequence is 16 residues long.